This TCR beta chain was sequenced during a study of graft-versus-host responses after intestinal transplantation. Some clones are missing from TCRdb's copy, which holds only in-frame ones; the method was immunoSEQ multiplex PCR. The sample carries about 29,000 clones, approximately 93% recorded once. This sequence originates from a human patient who received an intestinal transplant, so some T cells may come from the graft donor. This specimen consisted of PBMCs, obtained just over 65 days after intestinal transplant.

The CDR3 spells CASSQVDSYEQYF. The CDR3 region has the DNA TGCGCCAGCAGCCAAGTCGATTCCTACGAGCAGTACTTC. The rearrangement joins TRBV4-1 to TRBJ2-7; D is undetermined. Germline CDR1 and CDR2: MGHRA and YSYEKL. The V end was cut by 1 base, the J end by 1 base, with 5 bases between. The CDR3 is 13 amino acids.